This record covers a single T cell receptor beta chain. Antigen unknown. This entry belongs to a study of cytomegalovirus exposure and HLA in healthy donors. Study results and limitations: Reports indicated that the classifier achieved high specificity and sensitivity in diagnosing cytomegalovirus status.

Trimming cost V 7 bases and J 1 base, with 14 bases left between them. The CDR3 contains 14 residues. Germline V gene data show CDR1 as SGHNT and CDR2 as YENEEA. It was with 60 Vbeta and 13 Jbeta primers that the PCR ran. Here immunoSEQ multiplex PCR was the method, and the copy in TCRdb shows in-frame clones only, minus some. Of about 160,000 clones listed, 75% to 80% are singletons. The chain links TRBV11-3 to TRBJ2-7, with D tentatively TRBD1 (5 bases). The receptor's source is a woman between 40 and 50 years old in good health and CMV-seropositive. Sequencing was performed on PBMCs. CDR3 sequence: CASTGAANSYEQYF. For the CDR3, the DNA is TGTGCCAGCACTGGGGCAGCCAATTCCTACGAGCAGTACTTC.